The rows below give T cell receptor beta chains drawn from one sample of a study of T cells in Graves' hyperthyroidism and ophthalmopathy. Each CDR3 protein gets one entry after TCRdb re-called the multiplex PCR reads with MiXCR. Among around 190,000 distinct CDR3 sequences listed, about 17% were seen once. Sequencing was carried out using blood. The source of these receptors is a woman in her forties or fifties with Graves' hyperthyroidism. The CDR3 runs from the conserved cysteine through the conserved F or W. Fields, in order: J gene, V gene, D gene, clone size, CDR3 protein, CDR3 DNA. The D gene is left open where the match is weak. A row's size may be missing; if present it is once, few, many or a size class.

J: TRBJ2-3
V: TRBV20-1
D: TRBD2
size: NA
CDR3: CSAPLRTSGWTDTQYF
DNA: TGCAGTGCCCCCTTAAGGACTAGCGGGTGGACAGATACGCAGTATTTT

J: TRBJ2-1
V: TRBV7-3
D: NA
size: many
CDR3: CASSLGAEFANEQFF
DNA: TGTGCCAGCAGCTTAGGGGCAGAGTTCGCCAATGAGCAGTTCTTC

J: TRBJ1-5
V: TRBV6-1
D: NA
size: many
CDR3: CASRIDGDQPQHF
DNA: TGTGCCAGCAGGATCGACGGGGACCAGCCCCAGCATTTT

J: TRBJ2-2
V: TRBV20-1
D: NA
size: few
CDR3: CSAKPRGLPNTGELFF
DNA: TGCAGTGCTAAACCGAGGGGCCTACCGAACACCGGGGAGCTGTTTTTT

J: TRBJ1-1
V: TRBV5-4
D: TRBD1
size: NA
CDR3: CASTRDRGVTEAFF
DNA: TGTGCCAGCACCCGTGACAGGGGAGTGACTGAAGCTTTCTTT

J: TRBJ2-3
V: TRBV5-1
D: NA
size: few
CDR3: CASRLEGAGDTQYF
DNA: TGCGCCAGCAGACTCGAAGGGGCGGGAGATACGCAGTATTTT

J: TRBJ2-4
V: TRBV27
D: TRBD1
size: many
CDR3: CASSFSGQGNIQYF
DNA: TGTGCCAGCAGTTTTTCGGGACAGGGAAACATTCAGTACTTC

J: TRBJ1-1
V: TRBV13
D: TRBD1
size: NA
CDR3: CASSQGGPLMNTEAFF
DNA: TGTGCCAGCAGCCAGGGGGGCCCCCTTATGAACACTGAAGCTTTCTTT

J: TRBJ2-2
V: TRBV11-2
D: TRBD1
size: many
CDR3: CASSQGERGTGELFF
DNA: TGTGCCAGCAGCCAGGGGGAAAGGGGCACCGGGGAGCTGTTTTTT

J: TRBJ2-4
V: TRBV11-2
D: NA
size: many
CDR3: CASSLTGTAIAKNIQYF
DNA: TGTGCCAGCAGCCTAACCGGGACGGCAATAGCCAAAAACATTCAGTACTTC

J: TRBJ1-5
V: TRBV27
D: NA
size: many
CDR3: CASSSTGTQPQHF
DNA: TGTGCCAGCAGTTCCACAGGGACGCAGCCCCAGCATTTT

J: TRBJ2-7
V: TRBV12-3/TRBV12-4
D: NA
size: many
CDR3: CASSSPTTGRSYEQYF
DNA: TGTGCCAGCAGTTCACCTACGACCGGGAGATCCTACGAGCAGTACTTC

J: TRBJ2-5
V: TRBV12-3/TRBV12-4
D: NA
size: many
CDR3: CASSRMGGAETQYF
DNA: TGTGCCAGCAGCCGCATGGGGGGCGCGGAGACCCAGTACTTC